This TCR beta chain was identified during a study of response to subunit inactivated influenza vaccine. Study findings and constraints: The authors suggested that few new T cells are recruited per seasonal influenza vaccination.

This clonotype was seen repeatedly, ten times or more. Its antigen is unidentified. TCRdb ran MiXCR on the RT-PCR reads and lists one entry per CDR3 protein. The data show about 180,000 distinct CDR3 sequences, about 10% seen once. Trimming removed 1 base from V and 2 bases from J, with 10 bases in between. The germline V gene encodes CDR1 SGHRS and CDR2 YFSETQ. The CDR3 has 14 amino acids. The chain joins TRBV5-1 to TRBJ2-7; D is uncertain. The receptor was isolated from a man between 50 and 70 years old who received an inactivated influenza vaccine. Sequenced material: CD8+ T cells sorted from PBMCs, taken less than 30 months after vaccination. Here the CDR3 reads CASSLRQPTYEQYF. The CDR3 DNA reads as TGCGCCAGCAGCTTGCGCCAGCCAACCTACGAGCAGTACTTC.